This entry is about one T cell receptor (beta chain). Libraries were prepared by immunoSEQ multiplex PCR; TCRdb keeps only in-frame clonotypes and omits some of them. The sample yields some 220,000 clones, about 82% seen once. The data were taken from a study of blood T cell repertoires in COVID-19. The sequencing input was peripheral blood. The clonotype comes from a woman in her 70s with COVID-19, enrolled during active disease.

CDR3 region: CATSPSSGRMYEQFF. CDR3 DNA sequence: TGTGCCACCAGTCCCTCTAGCGGGAGAATGTATGAGCAGTTCTTC. The rearrangement uses TRBV24-1 and TRBJ2-1; TRBD2 matches at 10 bases. The CDR3 spans 15 residues. V lost 6 bases to trimming and J lost 8 bases; unmatched junction nucleotides: 9. CDR1 is KGHDR and CDR2 is SFDVKD in the germline V gene.